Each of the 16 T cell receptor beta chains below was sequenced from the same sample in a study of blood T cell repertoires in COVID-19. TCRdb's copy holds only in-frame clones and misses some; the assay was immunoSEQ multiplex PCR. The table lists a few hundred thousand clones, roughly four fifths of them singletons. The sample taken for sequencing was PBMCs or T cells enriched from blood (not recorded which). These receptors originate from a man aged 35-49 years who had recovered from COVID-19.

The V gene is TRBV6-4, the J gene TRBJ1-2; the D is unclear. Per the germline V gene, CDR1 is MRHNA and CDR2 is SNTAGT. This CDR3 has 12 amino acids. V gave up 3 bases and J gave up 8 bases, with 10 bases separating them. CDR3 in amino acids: CASSENGWGYTF. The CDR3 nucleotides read TGTGCCAGCAGTGAGAATGGCTGGGGCTACACCTTC.

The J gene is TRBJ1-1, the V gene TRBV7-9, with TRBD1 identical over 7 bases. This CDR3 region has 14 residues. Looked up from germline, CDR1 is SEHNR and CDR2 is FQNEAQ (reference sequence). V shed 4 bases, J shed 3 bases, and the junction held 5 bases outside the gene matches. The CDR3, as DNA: TGTGCCAGCAGCTCAGGGGGACAGCACACTGAAGCTTTCTTT. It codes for CASSSGGQHTEAFF.

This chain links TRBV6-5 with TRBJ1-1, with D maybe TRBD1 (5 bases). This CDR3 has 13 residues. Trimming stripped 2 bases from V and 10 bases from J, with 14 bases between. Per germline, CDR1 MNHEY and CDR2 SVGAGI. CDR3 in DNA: TGTGCCAGCAGTTACAAGGGGTCCGGTGGAGCTTTCTTT. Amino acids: CASSYKGSGGAFF.

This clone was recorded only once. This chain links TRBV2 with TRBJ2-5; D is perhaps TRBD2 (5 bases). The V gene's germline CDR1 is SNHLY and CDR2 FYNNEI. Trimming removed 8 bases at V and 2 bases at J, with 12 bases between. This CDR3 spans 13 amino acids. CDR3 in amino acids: CASPGLIQETQYF. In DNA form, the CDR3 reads TGTGCCAGCCCCGGACTGATTCAAGAGACCCAGTACTTC.

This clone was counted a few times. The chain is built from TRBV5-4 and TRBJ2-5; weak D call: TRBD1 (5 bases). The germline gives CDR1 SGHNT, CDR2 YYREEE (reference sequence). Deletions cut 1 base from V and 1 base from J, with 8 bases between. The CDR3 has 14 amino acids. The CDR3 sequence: CASSLIGAQETQYF. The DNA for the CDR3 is TGTGCCAGCAGCTTGATAGGGGCCCAAGAGACCCAGTACTTC.

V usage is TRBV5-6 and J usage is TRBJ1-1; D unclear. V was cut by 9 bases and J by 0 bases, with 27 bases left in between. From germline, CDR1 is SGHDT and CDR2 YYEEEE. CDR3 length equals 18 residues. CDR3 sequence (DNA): TGTGCCATCAAGCTTTATAATAGGCCGGAGGGTATGAACACTGAAGCTTTCTTT. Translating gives CAIKLYNRPEGMNTEAFF.

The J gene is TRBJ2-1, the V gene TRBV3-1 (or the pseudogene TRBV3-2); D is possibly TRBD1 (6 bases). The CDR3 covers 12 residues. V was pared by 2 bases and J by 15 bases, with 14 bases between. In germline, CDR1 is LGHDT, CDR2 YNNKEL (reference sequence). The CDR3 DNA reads TGTGCCAGCAGCCAACAAAAGGGGGTGTCGTTCTTC. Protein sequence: CASSQQKGVSFF.

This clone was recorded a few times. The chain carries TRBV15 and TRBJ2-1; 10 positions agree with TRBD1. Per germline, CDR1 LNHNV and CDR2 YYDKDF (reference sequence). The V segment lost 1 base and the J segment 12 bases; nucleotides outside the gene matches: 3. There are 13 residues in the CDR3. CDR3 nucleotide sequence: TGTGCCACCAGCAGAGTGGGACAGGGGAGGCAGTTCTTC. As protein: CATSRVGQGRQFF.

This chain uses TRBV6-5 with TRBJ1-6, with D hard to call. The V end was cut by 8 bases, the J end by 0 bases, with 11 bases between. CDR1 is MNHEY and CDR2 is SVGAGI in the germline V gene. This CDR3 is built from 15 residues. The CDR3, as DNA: TGTGCCAGCTTGGAGGCTGGCTCCTATAATTCACCCCTCCACTTT. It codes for CASLEAGSYNSPLHF.

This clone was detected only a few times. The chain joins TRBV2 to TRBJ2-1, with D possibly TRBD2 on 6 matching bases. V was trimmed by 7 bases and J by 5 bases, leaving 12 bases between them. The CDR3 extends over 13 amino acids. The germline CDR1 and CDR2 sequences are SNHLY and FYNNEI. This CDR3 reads CASTSTGDNEQFF. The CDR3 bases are TGTGCCAGCACTAGTACGGGGGACAATGAGCAGTTCTTC.

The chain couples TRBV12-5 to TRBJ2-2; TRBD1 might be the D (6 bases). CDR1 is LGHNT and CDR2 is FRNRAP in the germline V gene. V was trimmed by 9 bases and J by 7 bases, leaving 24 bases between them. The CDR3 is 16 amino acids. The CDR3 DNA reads TGTGCTAGCTCCATCCCGACGGGGCAGGGGCACGGGGAGCTGTTTTTT. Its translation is CASSIPTGQGHGELFF.

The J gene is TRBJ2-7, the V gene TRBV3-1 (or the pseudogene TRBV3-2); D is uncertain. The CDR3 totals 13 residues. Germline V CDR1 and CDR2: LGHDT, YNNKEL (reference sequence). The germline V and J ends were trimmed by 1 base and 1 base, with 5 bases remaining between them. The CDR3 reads CASSQVGSYEQYF. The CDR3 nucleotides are TGTGCCAGCAGCCAAGTCGGGTCCTACGAGCAGTACTTC.

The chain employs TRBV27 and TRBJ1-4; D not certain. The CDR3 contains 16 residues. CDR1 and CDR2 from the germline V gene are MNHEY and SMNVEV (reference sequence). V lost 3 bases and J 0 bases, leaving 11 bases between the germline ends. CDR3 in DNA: TGTGCCAGCAGTTTCGGCAATCGGGCAACTAATGAAAAACTGTTTTTT. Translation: CASSFGNRATNEKLFF. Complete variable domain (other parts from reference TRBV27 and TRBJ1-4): EAQVTQNPRYLITVTGKKLTVTCSQNMNHEYMSWYRQDPGLGLRQIYYSMNVEVTDKGDVPEGYKVSRKEKRNFPLILESPSPNQTSLYFCASSFGNRATNEKLFFGSGTQLSVL.

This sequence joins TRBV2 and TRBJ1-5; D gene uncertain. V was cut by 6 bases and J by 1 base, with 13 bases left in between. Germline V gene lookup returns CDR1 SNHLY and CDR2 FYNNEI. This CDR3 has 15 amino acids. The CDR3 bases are TGTGCCAGCAGCCTACTGCGGGTCAGCAATCAGCCCCAGCATTTT. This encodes CASSLLRVSNQPQHF.

This CDR3 reads CASRLNTDTQYF. CDR3 nucleotide sequence: TGCGCCAGCAGACTAAACACAGATACGCAGTATTTT. This chain links TRBV5-1 with TRBJ2-3, with D hard to call. The germline V gene has CDR1 SGHRS and CDR2 YFSETQ. This CDR3 is built from 12 residues. The ends were cut back, 5 bases at V and 2 bases at J, with 6 bases in the middle.

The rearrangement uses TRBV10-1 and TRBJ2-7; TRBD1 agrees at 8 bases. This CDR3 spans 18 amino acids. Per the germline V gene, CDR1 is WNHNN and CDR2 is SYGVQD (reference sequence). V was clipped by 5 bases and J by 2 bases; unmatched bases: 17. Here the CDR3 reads CASSKGQAAAWSAYEQYF. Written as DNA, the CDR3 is TGCGCCAGCAGTAAGGGACAGGCCGCAGCATGGTCCGCCTACGAGCAGTACTTC.